A single sample gave rise to the 9 T cell receptor beta chains below, sequenced in a study of shared clonotypes between healthy human individuals. The assay was immunoSEQ multiplex PCR, and TCRdb's table has in-frame clones only and misses some. The sample lists some 2,500,000 clones; roughly 92% were seen once. Sample: naive CD4+ T cells from PBMCs. The sample's subset: CD45RA+ positively selected. Source of these receptors: a man between 18 and 35 years old in good health. Some clones in this sample may be carry-over from other donors' samples.

As concerns this clone: The sample holds other DNA sequences that translate to the same CDR3. The V and J genes are TRBV28 and TRBJ1-1; no reliable D call. Germline V CDR1 and CDR2: MDHEN, SYDVKM. Trimming cost V 5 bases and J 0 bases, with 7 bases left between them. The CDR3 extends over 13 amino acids. This CDR3 is CASSPTVNTEAFF. The CDR3 nucleotides are TGTGCCAGCAGTCCCACAGTGAACACTGAAGCTTTCTTT. Drawing the rest from reference TRBV28 and TRBJ1-1, the complete variable domain is DVKVTQSSRYLVKRTGEKVFLECVQDMDHENMFWYRQDPGLGLRLIYFSYDVKMKEKGDIPEGYSVSREKKERFSLILESASTNQTSMYLCASSPTVNTEAFFGQGTRLTVV.

Only one count was recorded for this clone. V and J are TRBV19 and TRBJ1-2; D is undetermined. Trimming shortened V by 3 bases and J by 4 bases, and 18 bases separated the two germline ends. CDR1 is LNHDA and CDR2 is SQIVND in the germline V gene (reference sequence). This CDR3 is built from 16 residues. The CDR3 here is CASSIIGPRNPYGYTF. The DNA for the CDR3 is TGTGCCAGTAGTATCATTGGACCGCGAAACCCCTATGGCTACACCTTC.

This clone was seen a single time. This rearrangement joins TRBV5-4 to TRBJ1-2, with 12 bases that match TRBD1. The ends lost 4 bases at V and 3 bases at J; junction bases unmatched: 7. Germline V gives CDR1 SGHNT, CDR2 YYREEE (reference sequence). The CDR3 is 16 amino acids. The CDR3 reads CASSRPGTGGDYGYTF. Here the CDR3 DNA reads TGTGCCAGCAGCCGACCAGGGACAGGGGGCGACTATGGCTACACCTTC.

The chain has TRBV18 and TRBJ2-1; D not certain. V lost 0 bases, J lost 8 bases, and 11 bases lay in between. The CDR3 sequence is 14 residues long. Germline CDR1 and CDR2: KGHSH and LQKENI. The CDR3 DNA is TGTGCCAGCTCACCACCGGCCCCTAGGGATGAGCAGTTCTTC. Residues: CASSPPAPRDEQFF.

V usage is TRBV15 and J usage is TRBJ2-1; D may be TRBD1 (5 bases). V lost 1 base and J 4 bases, leaving 11 bases between the germline ends. There are 15 residues in the CDR3. Germline CDR1 and CDR2: LNHNV and YYDKDF (reference sequence). The CDR3 DNA reads as TGTGCCACCAGCAGAGTCAGGGCCTTATACAATGAGCAGTTCTTC. This codes for CATSRVRALYNEQFF.

A remark on this clone: Other DNA sequences in this specimen translate into the identical CDR3. V and J are TRBV30 and TRBJ2-7; possibly TRBD2 for D (6 bases). Germline assignment: CDR1 GTSNPN and CDR2 SVGIG (reference sequence). The CDR3 is made up of 14 amino acids. The ends were cut back, 0 bases at V and 3 bases at J, with 12 bases in the middle. CDR3 nucleotide sequence: TGTGCCTGGAGTGTAGGAGGGGCCGGCTACGAGCAGTACTTC. Its translation is CAWSVGGAGYEQYF.

V gene TRBV6-4 combines with J gene TRBJ2-7, with a possible D match to TRBD1 (5 bases). V lost 8 bases to trimming and J lost 2 bases, with 19 bases between them. The CDR3 loop spans 15 amino acids. Germline lookup yields CDR1 MRHNA and CDR2 SNTAGT. The CDR3 loop reads CASPPEEQVPYEQYF. CDR3 sequence (DNA): TGTGCCAGCCCCCCCGAGGAACAGGTCCCCTACGAGCAGTACTTC.

The gene calls are TRBV19 and TRBJ2-3; D may be TRBD2 (5 bases). V gave up 0 bases and J gave up 10 bases, with 20 bases separating them. This CDR3 is 16 amino acids long. Germline CDR1 reads LNHDA; CDR2 reads SQIVND (reference sequence). CDR3 sequence reads: CASSIDWAYSSGAQYF. Here the CDR3 DNA reads TGTGCCAGTAGTATAGATTGGGCCTACTCATCCGGGGCGCAGTATTTT. Full variable domain (missing parts from reference TRBV19 and TRBJ2-3): DGGITQSPKYLFRKEGQNVTLSCEQNLNHDAMYWYRQDPGQGLRLIYYSQIVNDFQKGDIAEGYSVSREKKESFPLTVTSAQKNPTAFYLCASSIDWAYSSGAQYFGPGTRLTVL.

J is TRBJ1-1 and V is TRBV5-4, with a possible D match to TRBD1 (6 bases). Germline V gives CDR1 SGHNT, CDR2 YYREEE (reference sequence). V was cut by 0 bases and J by 3 bases, with 9 bases left in between. This CDR3 region has 14 residues. CDR3 nucleotide sequence: TGTGCCAGCAGCTTGGCCCAGGGGTACACTGAAGCTTTCTTT. This codes for CASSLAQGYTEAFF.